The 21 T cell receptor beta chains below all came from one sample that was sequenced in a study of neurological immune-mediated disorders. TCRdb re-derived calls from the 5' RACE reads in MiXCR, one entry per CDR3 protein. The sample lists fewer than 30,000 distinct CDR3 sequences, under 25% occurring once. The specimen was PBMCs. The receptor set was obtained from a woman in her sixties in good health.

This clonotype has a count of ten or more. The chain has TRBV7-2 and TRBJ2-7, with TRBD2 matching over 9 bases. This CDR3 contains 16 residues. Per the germline V gene, CDR1 is SGHTA and CDR2 is FQGNSA. V shed 5 bases, J shed 2 bases, and the junction held 10 bases outside the gene matches. This CDR3 reads CASSKRAGGLTYEQYF. The CDR3 DNA reads as TGTGCCAGCAGCAAGCGAGCGGGGGGTTTGACCTACGAGCAGTACTTC.

This clonotype was seen ten or more times. This chain connects TRBV4-3 to TRBJ2-7; 9 nucleotides line up with TRBD1. Trimming at V came to 4 bases and at J to 5 bases, leaving 3 bases not matched to a gene. CDR1 and CDR2 from the germline V gene are LGHNA and YSLEER. The CDR3 totals 13 residues. The CDR3, as DNA: TGCGCCAGCAGCCCACGGACAGGGGACGAGCAGTACTTC. Protein product: CASSPRTGDEQYF.

This clonotype was seen ten or more times. This rearrangement joins TRBV7-8 to TRBJ2-5, with TRBD2 identical over 7 bases. This CDR3 region has 16 residues. Germline loops: CDR1 SGHVS, CDR2 FQNEAQ. J gave up 1 base and V 1 base, and 6 bases lay outside the gene matches. The CDR3, as DNA: TGTGCCAGCAGCTTAGGAAGTCAGCGGGGCCAAGAGACCCAGTACTTC. Its protein is CASSLGSQRGQETQYF.

Details on this clonotype: A read error may be the cause here, since a much bigger clone is one base away. V usage is TRBV7-7 and J usage is TRBJ2-3, with 9 bases fitting TRBD1. The germline V gene encodes CDR1 SSHAT and CDR2 FNYEAQ (reference sequence). This CDR3 has 17 residues. CDR3 DNA: TGTGCTAGCAGCACCGCCGCCGGACAGGGGTCGAAAAATACGCAGTATTTT. Residues: CASSTAAGQGSKNTQYF.

The V and J genes are TRBV28 and TRBJ2-4; D gene ambiguous. Germline V gives CDR1 MDHEN, CDR2 SYDVKM. Between the trimmed V and J ends, which lost 8 bases and 0 bases, there was a span of 14 bases. The CDR3 covers 15 residues. The DNA of the CDR3 is TGTGCCAGCTTATCCGAGGCAAAAGCCAAAAACATTCAGTACTTC. It translates to CASLSEAKAKNIQYF.

The chain has TRBV5-1 and TRBJ2-3; maybe TRBD2 (6 bases). The germline V and J ends were trimmed by 3 bases and 0 bases, with 14 bases remaining between them. Germline V gene lookup returns CDR1 SGHRS and CDR2 YFSETQ. The length of the CDR3 is 16 residues. The CDR3 bases are TGCGCCAGCAGCTCCCTCCTAGCGACTAGCACAGATACGCAGTATTTT. Its translation is CASSSLLATSTDTQYF.

This clonotype has a single count. One end of the junction varies from germline; a read error may be responsible. The chain employs TRBV25-1 and TRBJ2-5, with TRBD1 matching over 8 bases. CDR3 length: 13 amino acids. CDR1 is MGHDK and CDR2 is SYGVNS in the germline V gene. DNA for the CDR3: TGCTCCAGCAGTGAGACAGGGGTAGAGACCCAGTACTTC. Translation: CSSSETGVETQYF. Full variable domain (outside the CDR3, taken from reference TRBV25-1 and TRBJ2-5): EADIYQTPRYLVIGTGKKITLECSQTMGHDKMYWYQQDPGMELHLIHYSYGVNSTEKGDLSSESTVSRIRTEHFPLTLESARPSHTSQYLCSSSETGVETQYFGPGTRLLVL.

The chain uses TRBV11-2 and TRBJ2-1, with D possibly being TRBD2 (6 bases). Per germline, CDR1 SGHAT and CDR2 FQNNGV. The V end lost 7 bases, the J end lost 5 bases, and 18 bases lay between the germline ends. The CDR3 loop spans 15 amino acids. The CDR3 sequence is CASNYLGSPDNEQFF. In DNA, the CDR3 is TGTGCCAGCAACTATCTCGGGAGTCCGGACAATGAGCAGTTCTTC.

This sequence joins TRBV10-2 and TRBJ2-7; no clear D gene. This CDR3 is 15 amino acids long. In germline, CDR1 is WSHSY, CDR2 SAAADI. The germline V and J ends were trimmed by 8 bases and 4 bases, with 21 bases remaining between them. This CDR3 is CASGVALAEFYEQYF. CDR3 sequence (DNA): TGCGCCAGCGGGGTAGCTCTTGCGGAATTTTACGAGCAGTACTTC.

This clonotype was counted many times. J is TRBJ2-7 and V is TRBV15, with D uncertain. The germline V gene encodes CDR1 LNHNV and CDR2 YYDKDF (reference sequence). With 4 bases removed from V and 1 base from J, the gap between germline ends came to 17 bases. This CDR3 region has 16 residues. In DNA form, the CDR3 reads TGTGCCACCAGCACCATCCAGATGGGCGCATCCTACGAGCAGTACTTC. As protein: CATSTIQMGASYEQYF.

Notes on this clonotype: At one of its ends the junction is not consistent with the germline gene, which may arise from a read error. The chain uses TRBV28 and TRBJ2-5; 11 bases line up with TRBD2. The germline CDR1 and CDR2 sequences are MDHEN and SYDVKM. The CDR3 totals 17 residues. CDR3: CDSSPLPGLAVQETQYF. DNA of the CDR3: TGTGACAGCAGTCCCCTACCGGGACTAGCGGTACAAGAGACCCAGTACTTC.

At least ten counts were recorded for this clonotype. The gene calls are TRBV15 and TRBJ1-2, with TRBD1 matching 12 bases. The CDR3 is 17 amino acids. CDR1 and CDR2 from the germline V gene are LNHNV and YYDKDF (reference sequence). V dropped 2 bases and J dropped 4; count of bases not matched to a gene: 8. CDR3 residues: CATSRNTGTGGLYGYTF. The DNA for the CDR3 is TGTGCCACCAGCAGAAATACCGGGACAGGGGGCCTCTATGGCTACACCTTC.

In regard to this clonotype: Germline is not matched at one junction end, which may reflect a read error. V gene TRBV5-1 combines with J gene TRBJ2-1; no firm D call. Germline V CDR1 and CDR2: SGHRS, YFSETQ. This CDR3 has 13 amino acids. The CDR3 bases are TGCGCCAGCAGCCCCTTAATCAACAATGATCAGTTCTTC. Protein: CASSPLINNDQFF.

The table lists this clonotype with many counts. This chain connects TRBV9 to TRBJ2-1; D remains ambiguous. The V and J ends lost 1 base and 7 bases respectively, with 12 bases between them. The CDR3 runs to 14 residues. The germline gives CDR1 SGDLS, CDR2 YYNGEE. CDR3: CASSVSPEPNEQFF. The DNA for the CDR3 is TGTGCCAGCAGCGTATCTCCGGAGCCAAATGAGCAGTTCTTC.

This sequence joins TRBV5-5 and TRBJ2-6, with 9 bases identical to TRBD1. Trimming cost V 3 bases and J 0 bases; bases outside gene matches: 4. CDR1 is SGHKS, CDR2 YYEKEE, per germline (reference sequence). CDR3 length: 17 residues. CDR3 sequence (DNA): TGTGCCAGCAGCTCCGGGACAGGGTCCTCTGGGGCCAACGTCCTGACTTTC. Translation gives CASSSGTGSSGANVLTF.

This clonotype was seen ten or more times. The rearrangement links TRBV28 to TRBJ2-3, with 9 bases matching TRBD2. Germline CDR1 reads MDHEN; CDR2 reads SYDVKM. The CDR3 has 19 amino acids. The ends lost 5 bases at V and 2 bases at J; junction bases unmatched: 17. As DNA, the CDR3 is TGTGCCAGCAGTCCATCGGGGCCCCTGACTAGCGGACTCACAGATACGCAGTATTTT. Its protein is CASSPSGPLTSGLTDTQYF.

There are a few counts of this clonotype. V usage is TRBV6-2 or TRBV6-3 and J usage is TRBJ2-1; D is possibly TRBD1 (6 bases). This CDR3 contains 13 residues. With 6 bases removed from V and 6 bases from J, the gap between germline ends came to 12 bases. Germline CDR1 MNHEY, CDR2 SVGEGT. DNA for the CDR3: TGTGCCAGCAGACATAACAGGGCCAATGAGCAGTTCTTC. Encoded protein: CASRHNRANEQFF.

This clonotype was seen a few times. The rearrangement uses TRBV7-9 and TRBJ2-7, with TRBD1 identical over 9 bases. The germline V gene encodes CDR1 SEHNR and CDR2 FQNEAQ (reference sequence). The CDR3 has 15 residues. Germline trimming cut 4 bases from V and 3 bases from J; bases unmatched to any gene: 7. This CDR3 is CASSSWTGEDYEQYF. In DNA form, the CDR3 reads TGTGCCAGCAGCTCTTGGACAGGGGAGGACTACGAGCAGTACTTC.

This clonotype turned up a few times. The chain couples TRBV16 to TRBJ1-2; 11 nucleotides align to TRBD1. J gave up 6 bases and V 4 bases, and 7 bases lay outside the gene matches. Germline CDR1 and CDR2: KGHSY and FQNENV. This CDR3 is built from 15 residues. CDR3 protein: CASSLRTGGKNGYTF. The CDR3 DNA follows: TGTGCCAGCAGCCTAAGGACAGGGGGCAAGAATGGCTACACCTTC. Full variable domain (remainder filled in from reference TRBV16 and TRBJ1-2): GEEVAQTPKHLVRGEGQKAKLYCAPIKGHSYVFWYQQVLKNEFKFLISFQNENVFDETGMPKERFSAKCLPNSPCSLEIQATKLEDSAVYFCASSLRTGGKNGYTFGSGTRLTVV.

Many counts were recorded for this clonotype. The chain employs TRBV29-1 and TRBJ1-2; tentative D call: TRBD1 (5 bases). This CDR3 region has 11 residues. Deletions cut 7 bases from V and 3 bases from J, with 9 bases between. Germline assignment: CDR1 SQVTM and CDR2 ANQGSEA. Written as DNA, the CDR3 is TGCAGCGGGTGGGGGGACTATGGCTACACCTTC. This codes for CSGWGDYGYTF.

This clonotype was observed at least ten times. The V and J genes are TRBV5-1 and TRBJ2-1, with 9 bases that match TRBD1. Germline V lookup: CDR1 SGHRS, CDR2 YFSETQ. The CDR3 contains 15 residues. J lost 1 base, V lost 4 bases, and 3 bases had no gene match. The DNA of the CDR3 is TGCGCCAGCAGCGAAGGACAGGGGTCCTACAATGAGCAGTTCTTC. This sequence encodes CASSEGQGSYNEQFF.